Reported below is one TCR beta chain. The data were taken from a study of cytomegalovirus exposure and HLA in healthy donors. V lost 6 bases and J lost 5; bases outside the gene matches: 7. Germline V gene data show CDR1 as KGHSH and CDR2 as LQKENI. The CDR3 extends over 16 amino acids. 13 Jbeta primers and 60 Vbeta primers were used for the PCR. The protocol was immunoSEQ multiplex PCR, while the TCRdb copy is restricted to in-frame clones and leaves out a portion. The data contain over 120,000 clones, 65% to 85% of them singletons. The clonotype was recovered from a man aged 30 to 39 in good health and CMV-seronegative. V usage is TRBV18 and J usage is TRBJ2-2; TRBD1 matches 12 bases. Sample: PBMCs. CDR3 coding DNA: TGTGCCAGCTCCCGAGGGACAGGGGGCGCGACCGGGGAGCTGTTTTTT. This gives the protein CASSRGTGGATGELFF. The whole variable domain, remainder taken from reference TRBV18 and TRBJ2-2, is NAGVMQNPRHLVRRRGQEARLRCSPMKGHSHVYWYRQLPEEGLKFMVYLQKENIIDESGMPKERFSAEFPKEGPSILRIQQVVRGDSAAYFCASSRGTGGATGELFFGEGSRLTVL.